The clone carrying this T cell receptor (beta chain) was seen more than once but under ten times. Its antigen is still unknown. These data are taken from a study of cytomegalovirus exposure and HLA in healthy donors. Study-wide context: Prior work identified more than 90 million unique TCR beta sequences in approximately 200 million T cells.

General study points: In a later analysis, several top co-occurrence clusters appeared linked to parvovirus B19, influenza, CMV and Epstein-Barr virus. The authors excluded some V segments, including TRBV6-2 and TRBV6-3, as indistinguishable.

The PCR was carried out with 60 Vbeta primers and 13 Jbeta primers. The protocol was immunoSEQ multiplex PCR, while the TCRdb copy is restricted to in-frame clones and leaves out a portion. This sample has hundreds of thousands of clones, with 82% found just once. Germline assignment: CDR1 SGHVT and CDR2 SQSDAQ. Trimming shortened V by 5 bases and J by 8 bases, and 27 bases separated the two germline ends. This CDR3 has 17 residues. Sequencing was done on a sample of PBMCs. V usage is TRBV7-4 and J usage is TRBJ1-2; perhaps TRBD1 as D (5 bases). The TCR sequence derives from a man in his forties or fifties in good health and CMV-seropositive. As DNA, the CDR3 is TGTGCCAGCAGCCTCCCGGACACTGAAATAGCAACAGGCGGCTACACCTTC. Translation gives CASSLPDTEIATGGYTF.